One and the same sample provided the 9 T cell receptor beta chains below, sequenced in a study of blood T cell repertoires in COVID-19. Here immunoSEQ multiplex PCR was the method, and the copy in TCRdb shows in-frame clones only, minus some. The sample has around 280,000 clones; approximately 90% are singletons. The sequenced sample was peripheral blood. Receptor source: a woman in her 50s who had recovered from COVID-19.

This sequence joins TRBV4-1 and TRBJ1-3, with D possibly being TRBD1 (6 bases). Germline V gene sequence: CDR1 MGHRA, CDR2 YSYEKL. The ends were cut back, 0 bases at V and 3 bases at J, with 15 bases in the middle. The CDR3 totals 17 residues. CDR3 coding DNA: TGCGCCAGCAGCCAAGATCGGGCGGGGGGGCTTGGAAACACCATATATTTT. Translated, it gives CASSQDRAGGLGNTIYF.

The chain carries TRBV27 and TRBJ2-1, with 7 bases matching TRBD1. CDR3 size: 15 residues. Trimming took 5 bases from V and 5 from J; bases not matched to a gene: 9. Germline loops: CDR1 MNHEY, CDR2 SMNVEV (reference sequence). CDR3 sequence: CASSPRQGRHNEQFF. DNA of the CDR3: TGTGCCAGCAGTCCTCGACAGGGCCGTCACAATGAGCAGTTCTTC.

Turning to this clone: In the same sample, other DNA sequences code for this CDR3. V gene TRBV7-9 combines with J gene TRBJ1-2, with D unclear. The CDR3 runs 13 residues. With 5 bases removed from V and 2 bases from J, the gap between germline ends came to 9 bases. CDR1 is SEHNR, CDR2 FQNEAQ, per germline (reference sequence). The CDR3 region is CASSPGSNYGYTF. The CDR3 DNA reads as TGTGCCAGCAGCCCGGGATCGAACTATGGCTACACCTTC.

V and J are TRBV6-5 and TRBJ2-7; D not resolved. CDR3 length: 13 residues. CDR1 is MNHEY and CDR2 is SVGAGI in the germline V gene. Trimming removed 5 bases at V and 0 bases at J, with 8 bases between. The CDR3: CASSRHSSYEQYF. The DNA of the CDR3 is TGTGCCAGCAGTCGACACAGCTCCTACGAGCAGTACTTC.

This chain connects TRBV9 to TRBJ2-3, with 11 bases matching TRBD2. V was pared by 0 bases and J by 3 bases, with 9 bases of the junction left unmatched. CDR1 is SGDLS and CDR2 is YYNGEE in the germline V gene. This CDR3 has 18 residues. CDR3 region: CASSVAMTSGEATDTQYF. The CDR3 nucleotides are TGTGCCAGCAGCGTAGCTATGACTAGCGGGGAGGCAACAGATACGCAGTATTTT.

CDR3 in amino acids: CAWRLAGSYNSPLHF. CDR3 in DNA: TGTGCCTGGAGGTTAGCTGGCTCCTATAATTCACCCCTCCACTTT. The rearrangement joins TRBV30 to TRBJ1-6; D remains unclear. The CDR3 is 15 amino acids. Trimming pared 3 bases from V and 0 bases from J, leaving 9 bases between. Germline V gene sequence: CDR1 GTSNPN, CDR2 SVGIG (reference sequence).

This clone appeared a few times. The chain joins TRBV12-3 or TRBV12-4 to TRBJ1-1; D is uncertain. V was clipped by 3 bases and J by 12 bases, with 14 bases between them. This CDR3 contains 12 residues. The CDR3 DNA reads TGTGCCAGCAGTTTGGTCAGACATAGGTCTTTCTTT. Protein product: CASSLVRHRSFF.

V and J are TRBV6-5 and TRBJ2-1, with a tentative D call TRBD2 (7 bases). The germline V gene encodes CDR1 MNHEY and CDR2 SVGAGI. With 8 bases removed from V and 4 bases from J, the gap between germline ends came to 18 bases. This CDR3 has 15 amino acids. CDR3 sequence: CASWGGRVVYNEQFF. CDR3 sequence (DNA): TGTGCCAGCTGGGGGGGGCGGGTTGTTTACAATGAGCAGTTCTTC.

The chain links TRBV19 to TRBJ1-5; TRBD1 is a possible D gene (5 bases). Germline CDR1 and CDR2: LNHDA and SQIVND (reference sequence). The CDR3 consists of 15 residues. V lost 5 bases and J lost 1, with 12 bases in between. CDR3 loop: CASSLGLRSNQPQHF. CDR3 bases: TGTGCCAGTAGTTTGGGGCTTAGGAGCAATCAGCCCCAGCATTTT. Combining the CDR3 with reference TRBV19 and TRBJ1-5 gives the whole variable domain DGGITQSPKYLFRKEGQNVTLSCEQNLNHDAMYWYRQDPGQGLRLIYYSQIVNDFQKGDIAEGYSVSREKKESFPLTVTSAQKNPTAFYLCASSLGLRSNQPQHFGDGTRLSIL.